The 24 T cell receptor beta chains listed next were all sequenced from one sample in a study of blood T cells in healthy people across ages. The authors ran a second PCR of 7 to 11 cycles using a sample-barcoded 5' primer and a J-beta primer mix. TCRdb ran MiXCR on the 5' RACE reads and lists one entry per CDR3 protein. The sample lists around 1,800,000 distinct CDR3 sequences; about two fifths were seen once. Sequencing was carried out using blood. The receptors stem from a human donor in good health.

This clonotype has only a few counts. The rearrangement joins TRBV13 to TRBJ2-4, with D unresolved. CDR1 and CDR2 (germline): PRHDT, FYEKMQ (reference sequence). The CDR3 length is 14 residues. The germline V and J ends were trimmed by 1 base and 7 bases, with 11 bases remaining between them. The CDR3: CASSLEGKLNIQYF. The DNA of the CDR3 is TGTGCCAGCAGCTTAGAAGGAAAGTTGAACATTCAGTACTTC.

This clonotype was counted between two and nine times. This chain joins TRBV10-3 and TRBJ2-3; D perhaps matches TRBD2 (5 bases). V was shortened by 6 bases and J by 1 base, with 14 bases between the two germline ends. Germline values: CDR1 ENHRY, CDR2 SYGVKD. The CDR3 runs to 15 residues. The CDR3 region is CAIRSLAGGTDTQYF. The CDR3 nucleotides are TGTGCCATCAGGAGCCTCGCGGGCGGCACAGATACGCAGTATTTT.

This clonotype was seen once. This chain joins TRBV6-2 or TRBV6-3 and TRBJ2-3; 8 nucleotides line up with TRBD1. Trimming cost V 7 bases and J 4 bases; bases outside gene matches: 7. CDR1 is MNHEY and CDR2 is SVGEGT in the germline V gene. This CDR3 spans 14 amino acids. CDR3 loop: CASTPGGFSDTQYF. DNA for the CDR3: TGTGCCAGCACCCCAGGGGGCTTTTCAGATACGCAGTATTTT.

This clonotype was counted between two and nine times. The junction and the germline gene differ at one end; a read error may be behind it. The gene calls are TRBV5-1 and TRBJ2-3, with TRBD1 matching over 12 bases. Germline CDR1 and CDR2: SGHRS and YFSETQ. The length of the CDR3 is 16 residues. The CDR3 sequence: CANSFGDRGREDTQYF. In nucleotides, the CDR3 is TGCGCCAACAGCTTCGGGGACAGGGGGCGCGAAGATACGCAGTATTTT. The full variable domain, completed using reference TRBV5-1 and TRBJ2-3, is KAGVTQTPRYLIKTRGQQVTLSCSPISGHRSVSWYQQTPGQGLQFLFEYFSETQRNKGNFPGRFSGRQFSNSRSEMNVSTLELGDSALYLCANSFGDRGREDTQYFGPGTRLTVL.

This clonotype came up a few times. The chain carries TRBV27 and TRBJ2-3; TRBD1 matches at 7 bases. V gave up 4 bases and J gave up 7 bases; unmatched junction bases: 11. The CDR3 extends over 15 amino acids. Germline CDR1 is MNHEY and CDR2 is SMNVEV (reference sequence). CDR3 in DNA: TGTGCCAGCAGTTCCTCCGGGACAGATTATTATACGCAGTATTTT. It specifies CASSSSGTDYYTQYF.

Concerning this clonotype itself: Being one base from a much bigger clone, this may be a read error. J is TRBJ2-7 and V is TRBV29-1; a possible D gene is TRBD1 (6 bases). The CDR3 consists of 14 residues. Germline CDR1 reads SQVTM; CDR2 reads ANQGSEA. Trimming shortened V by 6 bases and J by 2 bases, and 17 bases separated the two germline ends. In DNA form, the CDR3 reads TGCAGCGTGCGGACAGTCTACCCAACCTACGAGCAGTACTTC. It codes for CSVRTVYPTYEQYF.

The chain joins TRBV4-1 to TRBJ2-7; possibly TRBD2 for D (5 bases). V gave up 1 base and J gave up 3 bases, with 16 bases separating them. The CDR3 sequence is 16 residues long. Germline CDR1 and CDR2: MGHRA and YSYEKL. CDR3: CASSQGFEGKFYEQYF. The DNA of the CDR3 is TGCGCCAGCAGCCAAGGATTCGAGGGTAAATTCTACGAGCAGTACTTC.

This chain links TRBV13 with TRBJ2-7; D is perhaps TRBD2 (7 bases). The V gene's germline CDR1 is PRHDT and CDR2 FYEKMQ (reference sequence). CDR3 length: 14 residues. Trimming removed 6 bases at V and 2 bases at J, with 14 bases between. DNA for the CDR3: TGTGCCAGCAGATCTACAGGGAGGGCCTACGAGCAGTACTTC. Amino acid sequence: CASRSTGRAYEQYF.

This clonotype was seen more than once but under ten times. This chain connects TRBV7-8 to TRBJ1-2; D is ambiguous. Looked up from germline, CDR1 is SGHVS and CDR2 is FQNEAQ. This CDR3 is built from 15 residues. V shed 5 bases and J shed 0 bases, with 13 bases lying between them. The CDR3 is CASSAPGVPNYGYTF. In DNA form, the CDR3 reads TGTGCCAGCAGCGCTCCAGGAGTCCCTAACTATGGCTACACCTTC.

This chain joins TRBV20-1 and TRBJ1-5; 8 nucleotides match TRBD1. The J segment lost 3 bases and the V segment lost 5 bases, leaving 9 bases of the junction unmatched. The germline gives CDR1 DFQATT, CDR2 SNEGSKA (reference sequence). The CDR3 runs to 15 residues. The CDR3 bases are TGCAGTGCTCGAGTGACAGGGGCTTCCAATCAGCCCCAGCATTTT. It is translated as CSARVTGASNQPQHF.

The chain carries TRBV14 and TRBJ2-7, with D perhaps TRBD1 (6 bases). V shed 4 bases and J shed 2 bases, with 15 bases lying between them. The CDR3 totals 15 residues. Germline loops: CDR1 SGHDN, CDR2 FVKESK. CDR3 sequence (DNA): TGTGCCAGCAGCCTCCTTTTAGGGGGAACCTACGAGCAGTACTTC. This gives the protein CASSLLLGGTYEQYF.

This clonotype has just a few counts. The rearrangement links TRBV24-1 to TRBJ2-7, with D perhaps matching TRBD1 (6 bases). The germline CDR1 and CDR2 sequences are KGHDR and SFDVKD. V dropped 4 bases and J dropped 4 bases, with 10 bases sitting between them. The CDR3 runs to 13 residues. DNA of the CDR3: TGTGCCACCAGTGAACCCGACAGGTACGAGCAGTACTTC. The encoded protein is CATSEPDRYEQYF.

V gene TRBV18 combines with J gene TRBJ1-4; D not resolved. Germline-derived CDR1 and CDR2 are KGHSH and LQKENI. The V gene lost 4 bases and the J gene lost 1 base, with 10 bases spanning the gap. The CDR3 totals 15 residues. The CDR3 DNA is TGTGCCAGCTCACTCGGGATCCAAACTAATGAAAAACTGTTTTTT. Translation: CASSLGIQTNEKLFF.

This clonotype has more than one count but fewer than ten. The rearrangement links TRBV5-5 to TRBJ1-2; maybe TRBD1 (5 bases). There are 15 residues in the CDR3. V lost 4 bases and J lost 2, with 15 bases in between. Germline-derived CDR1 and CDR2 are SGHKS and YYEKEE (reference sequence). The CDR3 loop is CASSRGVGQNYGYTF. Written as DNA, the CDR3 is TGTGCCAGCAGCCGGGGGGTAGGGCAGAACTATGGCTACACCTTC.

The chain's CDR3 is CATSDWDRETQYF. In DNA form, the CDR3 reads TGTGCCACCAGTGATTGGGACAGAGAGACCCAGTACTTC. The rearrangement links TRBV24-1 to TRBJ2-5, with 7 bases identical to TRBD1. Germline trimming cut 2 bases from V and 4 bases from J; bases unmatched to any gene: 0. The CDR3 consists of 13 residues. The germline CDR1 and CDR2 sequences are KGHDR and SFDVKD.

The rearrangement uses TRBV20-1 and TRBJ1-5; D may be TRBD1 (5 bases). Germline V gene lookup returns CDR1 DFQATT and CDR2 SNEGSKA (reference sequence). The CDR3 totals 15 residues. The V end lost 0 bases, the J end lost 3 bases, and 12 bases lay between the germline ends. Written as DNA, the CDR3 is TGCAGTGCTAGAGAGACGGGGCGGATCAATCAGCCCCAGCATTTT. It yields the protein CSARETGRINQPQHF.

The chain carries TRBV7-2 and TRBJ1-5; D might be TRBD1 (6 bases). With 4 bases removed from V and 2 bases from J, the gap between germline ends came to 9 bases. This CDR3 spans 14 amino acids. The germline V gene has CDR1 SGHTA and CDR2 FQGNSA. CDR3 in DNA: TGTGCCAGCAGCTCCTGGACAGGCAATCAGCCCCAGCATTTT. Its protein product is CASSSWTGNQPQHF.

CDR3 sequence reads: CSADTNRDTQYF. DNA for the CDR3: TGCAGTGCCGACACGAATAGGGATACGCAGTATTTT. The rearrangement joins TRBV20-1 to TRBJ2-3; D unresolved. Germline assignment: CDR1 DFQATT and CDR2 SNEGSKA (reference sequence). Trimming removed 6 bases from V and 6 bases from J, with 13 bases in between. This CDR3 comprises 12 residues.

The genes are TRBV10-3 and TRBJ2-5; perhaps D is TRBD1 or TRBD2 (5 bases each). Germline V CDR1 and CDR2: ENHRY, SYGVKD. With 10 bases removed from V and 5 bases from J, the gap between germline ends came to 17 bases. This CDR3 contains 13 residues. The CDR3 is CATHRDLTETQYF. The CDR3 bases are TGTGCCACCCATCGGGACCTTACGGAGACCCAGTACTTC.

The chain joins TRBV5-1 to TRBJ2-3; weak D call: TRBD1 (5 bases). This CDR3 has 20 residues. The germline CDR1 and CDR2 sequences are SGHRS and YFSETQ. Trimming pared 2 bases from V and 2 bases from J, leaving 27 bases between. CDR3 protein: CASSFRQGTFSPSDTDTQYF. The CDR3 DNA reads as TGCGCCAGCAGCTTCCGGCAGGGAACTTTTTCCCCCTCCGACACAGATACGCAGTATTTT. Filled out from reference TRBV5-1 and TRBJ2-3, the complete variable domain reads KAGVTQTPRYLIKTRGQQVTLSCSPISGHRSVSWYQQTPGQGLQFLFEYFSETQRNKGNFPGRFSGRQFSNSRSEMNVSTLELGDSALYLCASSFRQGTFSPSDTDTQYFGPGTRLTVL.

This clonotype was detected a few times. The chain links TRBV5-5 to TRBJ2-3; D remains unclear. Looked up from germline, CDR1 is SGHKS and CDR2 is YYEKEE (reference sequence). The length of the CDR3 is 17 residues. V lost 6 bases to trimming and J lost 2 bases, with 22 bases between them. The CDR3 coding sequence is TGTGCCAGCAACCCAGGCCCACCTGGGATTTACACAGATACGCAGTATTTT. As protein: CASNPGPPGIYTDTQYF.

This clonotype was seen a few times. The chain uses TRBV7-3 and TRBJ1-1, with D unresolved. The CDR3 is made up of 14 amino acids. V lost 1 base and J lost 5, with 11 bases in between. From germline, CDR1 is SGHTA and CDR2 FQGTGA. The CDR3 loop is CASSLSQRGTEAFF. CDR3 DNA sequence: TGTGCCAGCAGCTTAAGTCAGCGGGGAACTGAAGCTTTCTTT.

The chain joins TRBV19 to TRBJ2-7, with TRBD2 matching 9 bases. The end of the DNA is better explained by TRBJ2-5, so the J call may be wrong. The CDR3 has 15 amino acids. Per the germline V gene, CDR1 is LNHDA and CDR2 is SQIVND (reference sequence). The CDR3 DNA reads TGTGCCAGTTCCCAAGGACTAGCGAGAGGGGAGACCCAGTACTTC. This gives the protein CASSQGLARGETQYF.

As regards this clonotype: This may be a read error: a much more frequent sequence differs by one nucleotide. The rearrangement joins TRBV5-1 to TRBJ1-2; no clear D. Looked up from germline, CDR1 is SGHRS and CDR2 is YFSETQ. The CDR3 covers 15 residues. As DNA, the CDR3 is TGCGCCTGCAGCCCGGCGGGCAGTACTAACTATGGCTACACCTTC. Encoded protein: CACSPAGSTNYGYTF.